The T cell receptor (beta chain) described here comes from a study of human T cells and chemical hapten exposure (dated by TCRdb to about 2021). With regard to the full study: For sensitization, 2% DPC in acetone was applied to a roughly 2 cm by roughly 2 cm area of upper inner arm skin. Throughout the study period of roughly 24 weeks, patients also received therapeutic DPC doses to the scalp every week. Patch testing was performed on the upper back with Finn chambers containing 0.01% DPC, and the patch tests were scored after 6 days according to International Contact Dermatitis Research Group standards. The mostly female patient cohort included alopecia areata with under or over 50% scalp involvement, alopecia totalis and alopecia universalis. Libraries were combined into a pool for sequencing, and differences in TCR yield between samples came mainly from small differences in library volumes within the pool. Peripheral blood TCR repertoire changes were tracked in vivo in alopecia patients during primary and secondary sensitization to the hapten diphenylcyclopropenone (DPC). Blood samples were taken from patients before sensitization (week 0) and at 2, 6 and about 24 weeks after DPC sensitization. Twenty-nine alopecia patients provided blood for TCR sequencing at one to four time points (pre-sensitization, 2, 6 and 24 weeks).

What the work shows at the level of the full study, not this receptor alone: Expanded TCRs formed significantly more large CDR3 similarity clusters than pre-sensitization or healthy control sets, consistent with antigen-driven responses. Patch test score was positively correlated with the number of PT1 expanded TCRs, with significance at thresholds 8, 16 and 32 but not at 4. No change with DPC sensitization was found in the number of TCRs above 1 in 1000 frequency, and no evidence of global repertoire structure alterations was found. Because every patient had alopecia, a presumed autoimmune disease, the patients' immune response might differ from that of healthy individuals. After repeated subsampling, changes were observed in the strength of the expansion versus patch-test correlation and in the threshold at which the correlation became significant.

Libraries were made using RACE. TCRdb lists the instrument as NextSeq 500. During library preparation, unique molecular identifiers were attached to individual cDNA molecules so that TCRs could be counted in a quantitative, reproducible way. For every blood RNA sample, sequencing covered both the TCR alpha and TCR beta chains. The source study handled its data this way. A median of about 87,000 TCRs per sample was observed, with a range of about 20,000 to 750,000. The Decombinator software suite was used to annotate the V, J and CDR3 of the TCR reads. For PS versus PT1 abundance plots, all samples were subsampled to the same number of TCRs (28,000). TCRs were defined as expanded if absent before sensitization and observed at least eight times at the 2-week time point. The public reads were reprocessed in TCRdb via fastp at Q25 and MiXCR, keeping in-frame beta chains. Identical CDR3 proteins give one entry, which carries the most common genes and DNA. The V and J calls were not made by the authors but by TCRdb's processing. The sample table contains more than 85,000 distinct CDR3 sequences; only one count was recorded for 8% to 13% of them. The ten biggest clones cover less than 2.5% of the sample.

Per the publication, the time point label means: patch test 2, 6 weeks after DPC sensitization. In light of the paper, this sample's treatment or condition label describes: therapeutic diphenylcyclopropenone sensitization with weekly scalp DPC. At each patch-test visit, blood was drawn before the patch test was applied. Eligible patients were aged 18 to 70, diagnosed with alopecia, deemed suitable for DPC therapy, and excluded if pregnant. Unfractionated whole blood was collected in Tempus Blood RNA tubes, and total RNA was extracted from that blood. CDR1 and CDR2 are drawn from the germline V gene: SQVTM, ANQGSEA. Clipping removes 7 bases from V and 4 bases from J, with 1 as the unmatched junction base count. The CDR3 contains 12 residues, cysteine and phenylalanine counted. Just the 36-base CDR3 DNA is kept, in frame starting at base 1. About this clonotype: Its binding antigen is unknown. Qualities for individual bases were not recorded, and no much larger clone is one base off.

This TCR derives from a man aged 40-49 years with alopecia areata. Some clones in this sample may be carry-over from other donors' samples. The V gene is TRBV29-1 and the J gene is TRBJ2-3; TRBD1 aligns with 11 central bases. Sample: whole blood, taken in connection with sensitization to the hapten diphenylcyclopropenone (DPC). The DNA sequence is TGCAGCGGGACAGGGGGCCCAGATACGCAGTATTTT. This sequence encodes CSGTGGPDTQYF.